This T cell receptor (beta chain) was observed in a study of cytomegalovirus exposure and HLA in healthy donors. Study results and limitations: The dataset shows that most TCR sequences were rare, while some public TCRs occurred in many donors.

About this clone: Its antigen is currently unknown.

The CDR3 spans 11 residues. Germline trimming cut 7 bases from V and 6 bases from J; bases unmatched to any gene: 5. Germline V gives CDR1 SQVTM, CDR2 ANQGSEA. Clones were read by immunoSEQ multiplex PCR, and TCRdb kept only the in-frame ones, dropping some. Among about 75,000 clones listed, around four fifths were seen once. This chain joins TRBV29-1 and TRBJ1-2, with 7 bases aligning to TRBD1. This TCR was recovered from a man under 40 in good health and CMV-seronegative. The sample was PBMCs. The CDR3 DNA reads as TGCAGCGGTGGGGGACAGCATGGCTACACCTTC. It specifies CSGGGQHGYTF.